The clone carrying this T cell receptor beta chain has only a few counts. TCR beta CDR3 regions were amplified from RNA transcripts. RT-PCR in the first round (using the HTBI primer set) targeted the TCR CDR3. TCRdb reprocessed the multiplex PCR reads via MiXCR and lists one record per CDR3 protein. The data hold about 560,000 distinct CDR3 sequences, with more than 45% observed a single time. The data belong to a study of T cells in Graves' hyperthyroidism and ophthalmopathy. The CDR3 length is 13 residues. Germline values: CDR1 SEHNR, CDR2 FQNEAQ (reference sequence). V lost 6 bases, J lost 3 bases, and 11 bases lay in between. Newly diagnosed hyperthyroidism, duration under 2 months, in patients aged 18 to 65. Exclusion of a patient resulted from uncontrolled infection, other autoimmune disease, pregnancy or lactation.

This receptor was identified in a woman aged 18 to 35 with Graves' hyperthyroidism. The sequenced material came from peripheral blood or thyroid tissue (not recorded which). V and J are TRBV7-9 and TRBJ1-2; perhaps TRBD1 as D (5 bases). The CDR3 sequence is CASRKRGDYGYTF. CDR3 nucleotide sequence: TGTGCCAGCAGGAAAAGAGGGGACTATGGCTACACCTTC.